This T cell receptor (beta chain) was identified during a study of healthy donors' naive CD4 and CD8 T cells. V lost 0 bases, J lost 0 bases, and 3 bases lay in between. CDR3 length equals 13 residues. Germline CDR1 and CDR2: SQVTM and ANQGSEA. TCR libraries were built from 500 to 550 ng of total RNA by linear amplification. TCRdb itself ran the reads through MiXCR, one entry per CDR3 protein. The data show about 180,000 distinct CDR3 sequences, around 70% seen once. Sorting defined naive CD4+ as CD4+CD8-CD45RO-CD45RA+ and naive CD8+ as CD8+CD4-CD45RA+CD27bright. The source is a pool of human donors in good health; the sample pools cells from several healthy donors. The chain links TRBV29-1 to TRBJ2-1; D uncertain. The specimen sequenced was naive CD4+ and CD8+ T cells sorted from blood, pooled from several donors. For the CDR3, the DNA is TGCAGCGTTGAAGAGCCCTCCTACAATGAGCAGTTCTTC. It specifies CSVEEPSYNEQFF.